Listed below are T cell receptor beta chains from one sample, sequenced in a study of T cell responses to AZD1222 COVID-19 vaccine. The assay was immunoSEQ multiplex PCR, and TCRdb's table has in-frame clones only and misses some. This sample has about 150,000 clones, with 90% to 95% found just once. Material: peripheral blood, obtained on day 0 of AZD1222 vaccination. The receptors originated from an adult in good health. CDR3s include the opening cysteine and the closing phenylalanine or tryptophan. The order of the fields is D gene, clone size, V gene, J gene, CDR3 protein, CDR3 DNA. D genes are given only for firm matches. Clone size is not always given. Where it is, it says once, few, many or a class for expanded clones.

D gene: TRBD1; clone size: .; V gene: TRBV27; J gene: TRBJ2-5; CDR3 protein: CASSPTGVQETQYF; CDR3 DNA: TGTGCCAGCAGTCCGACAGGGGTCCAAGAGACCCAGTACTTC
D gene: .; clone size: .; V gene: TRBV7-9; J gene: TRBJ1-2; CDR3 protein: CASGAGYTF; CDR3 DNA: TGTGCCAGCGGGGCAGGCTACACCTTC
D gene: .; clone size: .; V gene: TRBV29-1; J gene: TRBJ1-4; CDR3 protein: CSVALGRGNEKLFF; CDR3 DNA: TGCAGCGTTGCTCTCGGGAGGGGGAATGAAAAACTGTTTTTT
D gene: TRBD1; clone size: .; V gene: TRBV11-3; J gene: TRBJ1-3; CDR3 protein: CASSYPRGGQGSGNTIYF; CDR3 DNA: TGTGCCAGCAGCTACCCCCGAGGAGGACAGGGCTCTGGAAACACCATATATTTT
D gene: .; clone size: .; V gene: TRBV15; J gene: TRBJ2-5; CDR3 protein: CATSREGGRQETQYF; CDR3 DNA: TGTGCCACCAGCAGAGAGGGGGGCCGGCAAGAGACCCAGTACTTC
D gene: .; clone size: .; V gene: TRBV12-3/TRBV12-4; J gene: TRBJ1-2; CDR3 protein: CASSFLGDYGYTF; CDR3 DNA: TGTGCCAGCAGTTTTTTAGGAGACTATGGCTACACCTTC
D gene: TRBD1; clone size: .; V gene: TRBV13; J gene: TRBJ2-7; CDR3 protein: CASSYSGTGGSYEQYF; CDR3 DNA: TGTGCCAGCAGCTATTCCGGGACAGGGGGTTCCTACGAGCAGTACTTC
D gene: .; clone size: .; V gene: TRBV18; J gene: TRBJ1-2; CDR3 protein: CASSPSNGYTF; CDR3 DNA: TGTGCCAGCTCACCGTCTAATGGCTACACCTTC
D gene: TRBD1; clone size: .; V gene: TRBV7-3; J gene: TRBJ2-1; CDR3 protein: CASSLTGTGDEQFF; CDR3 DNA: TGTGCCAGCAGCTTAACAGGGACAGGGGATGAGCAGTTCTTC
D gene: .; clone size: once; V gene: TRBV9; J gene: TRBJ1-3; CDR3 protein: CASSPGDFSGNTIYF; CDR3 DNA: TGTGCCAGCAGCCCGGGCGACTTCTCTGGAAACACCATATATTTT
D gene: .; clone size: .; V gene: TRBV30; J gene: TRBJ2-7; CDR3 protein: CAWSVNYEQYF; CDR3 DNA: TGTGCCTGGAGTGTCAACTACGAGCAGTACTTC
D gene: .; clone size: .; V gene: TRBV27; J gene: TRBJ2-1; CDR3 protein: CASSTRTELLYNEQFF; CDR3 DNA: TGTGCCAGCAGTACAAGGACAGAACTCCTTTACAATGAGCAGTTCTTC
D gene: .; clone size: .; V gene: TRBV19; J gene: TRBJ1-2; CDR3 protein: CASTSAGGYTF; CDR3 DNA: TGTGCCAGTACGTCCGCTGGCGGCTACACCTTC
D gene: .; clone size: .; V gene: TRBV7-8; J gene: TRBJ1-1; CDR3 protein: CASSAYRVPTTEAFF; CDR3 DNA: TGTGCCAGCAGCGCCTACAGGGTTCCTACCACTGAAGCTTTCTTT
D gene: TRBD2; clone size: once; V gene: TRBV9; J gene: TRBJ2-3; CDR3 protein: CASGGGALTDTQYF; CDR3 DNA: TGTGCCAGCGGCGGGGGGGCCCTGACAGATACGCAGTATTTT
D gene: TRBD1; clone size: once; V gene: TRBV6-1; J gene: TRBJ2-7; CDR3 protein: CASSEGGQARRWEQYF; CDR3 DNA: TGTGCCAGCAGTGAAGGTGGACAGGCTAGAAGGTGGGAGCAGTACTTC
D gene: .; clone size: .; V gene: TRBV30; J gene: TRBJ2-1; CDR3 protein: CAWSGRYSYNEQFF; CDR3 DNA: TGTGCCTGGAGCGGAAGATACTCCTACAATGAGCAGTTCTTC
D gene: .; clone size: few; V gene: TRBV2; J gene: TRBJ2-2; CDR3 protein: CASSEAPNTGELFF; CDR3 DNA: TGTGCCAGCAGTGAAGCCCCAAACACCGGGGAGCTGTTTTTT
D gene: .; clone size: .; V gene: TRBV4-1; J gene: TRBJ2-3; CDR3 protein: CASSPAFTPSTDTQYF; CDR3 DNA: TGCGCCAGCAGCCCCGCATTTACTCCTAGCACAGATACGCAGTATTTT
D gene: .; clone size: .; V gene: TRBV19; J gene: TRBJ1-5; CDR3 protein: CASSSIRARGLNQPQHF; CDR3 DNA: TGTGCCAGTAGTAGCATTAGGGCTCGGGGGCTCAATCAGCCCCAGCATTTT
D gene: .; clone size: few; V gene: TRBV27; J gene: TRBJ1-1; CDR3 protein: CASRSTGTRAEAFF; CDR3 DNA: TGTGCCAGCAGGAGCACCGGGACCCGGGCTGAAGCTTTCTTT
D gene: .; clone size: once; V gene: TRBV7-9; J gene: TRBJ1-5; CDR3 protein: CASSSTLGYGQPQHF; CDR3 DNA: TGTGCCAGCAGCTCCACCCTGGGGTATGGTCAGCCCCAGCATTTT
D gene: .; clone size: .; V gene: TRBV27; J gene: TRBJ1-5; CDR3 protein: CASSLQWEGIFNQPQHF; CDR3 DNA: TGTGCCAGCAGTTTACAGTGGGAGGGTATTTTCAATCAGCCCCAGCATTTT
D gene: .; clone size: .; V gene: TRBV7-9; J gene: TRBJ2-7; CDR3 protein: CASSSWTEFEQYF; CDR3 DNA: TGTGCCAGCAGCTCCTGGACAGAGTTCGAGCAGTACTTC
D gene: .; clone size: .; V gene: TRBV12-3/TRBV12-4; J gene: TRBJ1-5; CDR3 protein: CASSLDKHQPQHF; CDR3 DNA: TGTGCCAGCAGTTTGGACAAACATCAGCCCCAGCATTTT
D gene: .; clone size: .; V gene: TRBV12-3/TRBV12-4; J gene: TRBJ2-2; CDR3 protein: CASRRAGAGELFF; CDR3 DNA: TGTGCCAGCAGGCGAGCGGGTGCCGGGGAGCTGTTTTTT
D gene: .; clone size: .; V gene: TRBV11-3; J gene: TRBJ1-1; CDR3 protein: CASSLAPNTEAFF; CDR3 DNA: TGTGCCAGCAGCTTAGCACCTAACACTGAAGCTTTCTTT
D gene: .; clone size: .; V gene: TRBV6-6; J gene: TRBJ1-4; CDR3 protein: CASSSGDRGEKLFF; CDR3 DNA: TGTGCCAGCAGTTCAGGGGATCGTGGTGAAAAACTGTTTTTT
D gene: TRBD2; clone size: .; V gene: TRBV5-1; J gene: TRBJ2-3; CDR3 protein: CASSLQGTRGDTQYF; CDR3 DNA: TGCGCCAGCAGCTTGCAGGGGACTAGAGGAGATACGCAGTATTTT
D gene: .; clone size: .; V gene: TRBV4-1; J gene: TRBJ1-1; CDR3 protein: CASSQAGNTEAFF; CDR3 DNA: TGCGCCAGCAGCCAAGCCGGGAACACTGAAGCTTTCTTT
D gene: .; clone size: .; V gene: TRBV28; J gene: TRBJ1-5; CDR3 protein: CASSSPYSNQPQHF; CDR3 DNA: TGTGCCAGCAGTTCCCCTTATAGCAATCAGCCCCAGCATTTT
D gene: .; clone size: .; V gene: TRBV11-2; J gene: TRBJ1-2; CDR3 protein: CASSQGIGGANYGYTF; CDR3 DNA: TGTGCCAGCAGTCAAGGGATTGGGGGAGCTAACTATGGCTACACCTTC
D gene: .; clone size: .; V gene: TRBV5-4; J gene: TRBJ1-6; CDR3 protein: CASSPGGNSPLHF; CDR3 DNA: TGTGCCAGCAGCCCTGGGGGCAATTCACCCCTCCACTTT
D gene: TRBD2; clone size: .; V gene: TRBV12-5; J gene: TRBJ2-1; CDR3 protein: CASSGVNDEQFF; CDR3 DNA: TGTGCTTCCAGCGGGGTTAACGATGAGCAGTTCTTC
D gene: .; clone size: .; V gene: TRBV24-1; J gene: TRBJ1-5; CDR3 protein: CATSGEGYSQPQHF; CDR3 DNA: TGTGCCACCAGTGGGGAAGGGTACAGCCAGCCCCAGCATTTT
D gene: .; clone size: .; V gene: TRBV5-1; J gene: TRBJ1-3; CDR3 protein: CASSLGGAGNTIYF; CDR3 DNA: TGCGCCAGCAGCTTGGGTGGGGCTGGAAACACCATATATTTT
D gene: .; clone size: .; V gene: TRBV5-1; J gene: TRBJ1-3; CDR3 protein: CASSLGAGSSGNTIYF; CDR3 DNA: TGCGCCAGCAGCTTGGGGGCGGGAAGCTCTGGAAACACCATATATTTT
D gene: .; clone size: .; V gene: TRBV7-3; J gene: TRBJ2-2; CDR3 protein: CASSLLGPDTGELFF; CDR3 DNA: TGTGCCAGCAGCTTATTGGGGCCTGACACCGGGGAGCTGTTTTTT
D gene: TRBD1; clone size: few; V gene: TRBV19; J gene: TRBJ1-4; CDR3 protein: CASRFLSRQGDEKLFF; CDR3 DNA: TGTGCCAGTAGATTTCTAAGTCGACAGGGGGATGAAAAACTGTTTTTT
D gene: .; clone size: .; V gene: TRBV19; J gene: TRBJ2-5; CDR3 protein: CASSITGSEETQYF; CDR3 DNA: TGTGCCAGTAGTATAACAGGGAGTGAAGAGACCCAGTACTTC
D gene: .; clone size: .; V gene: TRBV6-2/TRBV6-3; J gene: TRBJ1-2; CDR3 protein: CASSYSRGFEGYTF; CDR3 DNA: TGTGCCAGCAGTTACTCGAGGGGTTTTGAAGGCTACACCTTC
D gene: TRBD2; clone size: .; V gene: TRBV10-3; J gene: TRBJ2-3; CDR3 protein: CAISDKRGGGTDTQYF; CDR3 DNA: TGTGCCATCAGTGACAAGCGGGGGGGCGGCACAGATACGCAGTATTTT
D gene: .; clone size: once; V gene: TRBV28; J gene: TRBJ1-4; CDR3 protein: CASSSGPINEKLFF; CDR3 DNA: TGTGCCAGCAGCTCAGGGCCCATTAATGAAAAACTGTTTTTT